The present T cell receptor beta chain was sequenced within a study of vaccination and CD4 T cells after COVID-19. V trimming: 5 bases; J trimming: 3 bases; junction bases outside the gene matches: 9. The CDR3 runs to 15 residues. The germline V gene encodes CDR1 SGHTA and CDR2 FQGTGA. Treatment here: approximately 9-day PBMC culture with coronavirus spike peptide pools or control peptides (ViraFEST assay). A note on this clonotype: Its antigen remains unknown.

Cultured CD4+ T cell DNA was sequenced using the Oncomine TCR Beta short-read assay. TCRdb passed the PCR reads through MiXCR, listing each CDR3 protein once. The sample records about 12,000 distinct CDR3 sequences, 40% to 60% being singletons. Sequencing was done on a sample of CD4+ T cells from blood, cultured in vitro. The TCR sequence derives from a human donor who had recovered from COVID-19. The chain employs TRBV7-3 and TRBJ2-7, with 8 nucleotides matching TRBD1. In nucleotides, the CDR3 is TGTGCCAGCAGCCATGGGGACAGGTCCCTCTACGAGCAGTACTTC. Translating it yields CASSHGDRSLYEQYF.